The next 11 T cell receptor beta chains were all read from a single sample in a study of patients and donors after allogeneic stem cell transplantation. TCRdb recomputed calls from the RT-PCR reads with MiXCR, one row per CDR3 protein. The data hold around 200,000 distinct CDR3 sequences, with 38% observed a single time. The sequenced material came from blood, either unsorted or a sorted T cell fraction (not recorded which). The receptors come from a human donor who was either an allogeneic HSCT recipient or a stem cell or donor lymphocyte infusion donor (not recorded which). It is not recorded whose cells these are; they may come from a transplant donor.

The CDR3 coding sequence is TGCGCCAGCAGCTTGTCCTCAGGCAGGTCTGAAGCTTTCTTT. As protein: CASSLSSGRSEAFF. The V gene is TRBV5-1, the J gene TRBJ1-1; the D is unclear. The CDR3 runs to 14 residues. Germline V CDR1 and CDR2: SGHRS, YFSETQ. Trimming took 1 base from V and 6 from J, leaving 13 bases between them.

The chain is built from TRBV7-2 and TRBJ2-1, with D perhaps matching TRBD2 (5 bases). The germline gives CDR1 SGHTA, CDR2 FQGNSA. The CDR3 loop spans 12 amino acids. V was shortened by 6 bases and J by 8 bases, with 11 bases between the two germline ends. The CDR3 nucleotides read TGTGCCAGCAGTTGGTATAGCGATGAGCAGTTCTTC. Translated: CASSWYSDEQFF.

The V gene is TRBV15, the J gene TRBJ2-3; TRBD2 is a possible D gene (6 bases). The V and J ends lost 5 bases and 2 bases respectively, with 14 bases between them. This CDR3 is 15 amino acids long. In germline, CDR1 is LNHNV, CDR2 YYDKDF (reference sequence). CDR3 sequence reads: CATSARDSYTDTQYF. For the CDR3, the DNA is TGTGCCACCAGCGCGCGGGACTCTTACACAGATACGCAGTATTTT.

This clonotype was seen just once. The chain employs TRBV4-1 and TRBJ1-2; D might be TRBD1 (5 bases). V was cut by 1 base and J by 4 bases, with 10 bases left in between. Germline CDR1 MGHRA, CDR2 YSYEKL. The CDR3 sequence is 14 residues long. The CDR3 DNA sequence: TGCGCCAGCAGCCAAGGGGGGGTGGTCTATGGCTACACCTTC. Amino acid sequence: CASSQGGVVYGYTF.

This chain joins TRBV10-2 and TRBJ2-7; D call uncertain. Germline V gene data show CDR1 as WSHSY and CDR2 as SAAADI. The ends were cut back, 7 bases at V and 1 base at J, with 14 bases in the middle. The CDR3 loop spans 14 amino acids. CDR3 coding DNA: TGCGCCAGCAAATGGGCGGAACGTTCCTACGAGCAGTACTTC. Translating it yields CASKWAERSYEQYF.

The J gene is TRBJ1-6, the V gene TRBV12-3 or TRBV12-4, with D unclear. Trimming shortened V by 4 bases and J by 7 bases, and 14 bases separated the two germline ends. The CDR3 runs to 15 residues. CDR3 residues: CASSSAGPPNSPLHF. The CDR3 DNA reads TGTGCCAGCAGTTCCGCGGGCCCCCCAAATTCACCCCTCCACTTT.

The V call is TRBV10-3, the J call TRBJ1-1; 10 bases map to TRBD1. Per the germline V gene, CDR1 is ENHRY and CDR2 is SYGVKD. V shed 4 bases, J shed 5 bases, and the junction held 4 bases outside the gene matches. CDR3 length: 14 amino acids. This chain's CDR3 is CAISGGQGVTEAFF. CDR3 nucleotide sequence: TGTGCCATCAGTGGTGGACAGGGGGTGACTGAAGCTTTCTTT.

The CDR3 sequence: CAWSDRANGYTF. The CDR3 DNA is TGTGCCTGGAGTGATCGGGCAAATGGCTACACCTTC. The chain is built from TRBV30 and TRBJ1-2, with D unclear. Trimming left V 1 base short and J 6 bases short, with 9 bases between. Germline CDR1 and CDR2: GTSNPN and SVGIG (reference sequence). The length of the CDR3 is 12 residues.

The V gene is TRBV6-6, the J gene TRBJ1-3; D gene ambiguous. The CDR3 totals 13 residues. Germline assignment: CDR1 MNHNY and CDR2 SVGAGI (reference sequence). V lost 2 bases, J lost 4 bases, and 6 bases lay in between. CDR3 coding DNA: TGTGCCAGCAGTTACCCGGGCGGAAACACCATATATTTT. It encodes CASSYPGGNTIYF.

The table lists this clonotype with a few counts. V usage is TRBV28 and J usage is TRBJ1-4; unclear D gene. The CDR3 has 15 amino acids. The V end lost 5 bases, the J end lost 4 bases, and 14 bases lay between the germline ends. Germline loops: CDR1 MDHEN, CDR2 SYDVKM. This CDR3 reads CASSPRGPVNEKLFF. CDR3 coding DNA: TGTGCCAGCAGTCCTAGAGGACCGGTTAATGAAAAACTGTTTTTT.

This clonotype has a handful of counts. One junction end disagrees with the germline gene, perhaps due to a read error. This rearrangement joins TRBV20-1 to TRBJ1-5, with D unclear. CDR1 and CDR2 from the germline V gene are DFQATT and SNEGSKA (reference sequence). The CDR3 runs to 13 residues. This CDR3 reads CSARGPNNQPQHF. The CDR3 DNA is TGCAGTGCCAGAGGGCCTAACAATCAGCCCCAGCATTTT.